Detailed here is one T cell receptor (beta chain). The data belong to a study of T cells in tuberculosis. Study-wide points: Low-affinity CD1B-GMM tetramer-binding T cells may have been missed.

The CDR3 has 14 amino acids. V dropped 5 bases and J dropped 5; count of bases not matched to a gene: 8. Germline V lookup: CDR1 ENHRY, CDR2 SYGVKD. Produced via immunoSEQ multiplex PCR; TCRdb's table is partial and in-frame only. The data contain approximately 59,000 clones, around 90% of them singletons. Sorting used thawed, overnight-rested PBMC stained with anti-CD3, a viability dye and GMM-loaded CD1B tetramer. The lipid loaded on the CD1B tetramers was C32 glucose monomycolate from Rhodococcus equi. The chain recombines TRBV10-3 with TRBJ2-7; 8 bases agree with TRBD2. Specimen: CD1b-GMM tetramer-negative cells sorted from PBMCs. The sequence was collected from an adult woman with latent tuberculosis. The CDR3 nucleotides are TGTGCCATCAGTTTGGGACTAGGAAACGACGAGCAGTACTTC. This translates into CAISLGLGNDEQYF.